This T cell receptor beta chain emerged from a study of radiation and T cells in renal cell carcinoma. Assay used: immunoSEQ multiplex PCR; TCRdb lists only in-frame clones, some missing. Found here are roughly 130,000 clones, about 81% of them singletons; the top ten hold 1.9%. Study-wide findings and caveats: From baseline, blood top tumor clonotypes peaked at 2 weeks post-radiation.

Time point of the sample: blood 2 weeks post-SBRT. The treatment: 15 Gy SBRT to primary tumor, nephrectomy 4 weeks later. Blood was sampled at baseline, 2 weeks and 4 weeks after SBRT. Clear cell pathology was present in this patient's renal cell carcinoma. The ends were cut back, 3 bases at V and 4 bases at J, with 15 bases in the middle. The germline V gene encodes CDR1 SGHVS and CDR2 FNYEAQ. The CDR3 loop spans 15 amino acids. This clone was seen a handful of times. What it binds is not known. Sample: blood, taken from a patient whose treatment included radiotherapy and nephrectomy. V and J are TRBV7-6 and TRBJ2-5; possibly TRBD2 for D (6 bases). The origin of this receptor is a woman between 55 and 75 years old with renal cell carcinoma. The CDR3 DNA is TGTGCCAGCAGCTTGGCGGGAACCGAGGGAGAGACCCAGTACTTC. Translating it yields CASSLAGTEGETQYF.